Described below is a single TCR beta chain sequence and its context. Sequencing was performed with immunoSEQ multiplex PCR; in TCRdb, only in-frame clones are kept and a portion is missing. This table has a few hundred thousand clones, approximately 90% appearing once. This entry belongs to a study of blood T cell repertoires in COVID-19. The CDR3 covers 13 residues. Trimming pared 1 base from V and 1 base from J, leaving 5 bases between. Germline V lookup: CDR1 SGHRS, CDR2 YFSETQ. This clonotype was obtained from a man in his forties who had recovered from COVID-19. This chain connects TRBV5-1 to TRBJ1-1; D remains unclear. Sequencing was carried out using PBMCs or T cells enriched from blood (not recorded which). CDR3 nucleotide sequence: TGCGCCAGCAGCTTGTTTAGGAACACTGAAGCTTTCTTT. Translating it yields CASSLFRNTEAFF.